What follows describes a single T cell receptor (beta chain). These data belong to a study of PD-L1 blockade in urothelial cancer. For the study at large: Blood underwent analysis 3 weeks (second dose) and 6 weeks after treatment began.

Added to each PCR by spiking were synthetic TCR analog templates. The table came from immunoSEQ multiplex PCR; TCRdb's copy has only in-frame clones and leaves some out. The data contain 45,000 to 60,000 clones, approximately 90% of them seen just once; the ten biggest clones take up roughly 2.5%. The CDR3 runs to 13 residues. V was trimmed by 5 bases and J by 6 bases, leaving 11 bases between them. CDR1 is MDHEN and CDR2 is SYDVKM in the germline V gene. Time point indicated: peripheral blood 6 weeks after treatment start. The sequence was collected from a man aged 60 to 75 with urothelial cancer. Here the sequenced sample was PBMCs, taken around atezolizumab (anti-PD-L1) treatment. This sequence joins TRBV28 and TRBJ2-4, with D possibly being TRBD1 (6 bases). The CDR3 loop reads CASSPTGVNIQYF. Written as DNA, the CDR3 is TGTGCCAGCAGTCCGACAGGTGTAAACATTCAGTACTTC.